Each of the 27 T cell receptor beta chains below was sequenced from the same sample in a study of blood T cell repertoires in COVID-19. Clones were sequenced by immunoSEQ multiplex PCR, and TCRdb holds only the in-frame ones, with some missing. The data hold 200,000 to 250,000 clones, with 70% to 85% observed a single time. The sequencing input was peripheral blood. The source of these receptors is a woman of 80 years or more with acute or convalescent COVID-19.

CDR3: CASSLGGLGEQYF. The CDR3 DNA reads as TGTGCCAGCAGCTTAGGGGGACTGGGGGAGCAGTACTTC. This sequence joins TRBV11-2 and TRBJ2-7; possibly TRBD2 for D (6 bases). This CDR3 has 13 residues. The V and J ends lost 1 base and 7 bases respectively, with 11 bases between them. In germline, CDR1 is SGHAT, CDR2 FQNNGV.

The chain links TRBV7-8 to TRBJ2-7; 13 nucleotides align to TRBD2. J was trimmed by 3 bases and V by 5 bases; bases with no gene match: 4. The CDR3 spans 15 residues. Germline V gene data show CDR1 as SGHVS and CDR2 as FQNEAQ. CDR3 DNA sequence: TGTGCCAGCAGCGCCAGGACTAGCGGGAGCTACGAGCAGTACTTC. This encodes CASSARTSGSYEQYF.

The V call is TRBV5-4, the J call TRBJ2-1, with D perhaps matching TRBD2 (6 bases). The CDR3 is 15 amino acids. Germline lookup yields CDR1 SGHNT and CDR2 YYREEE (reference sequence). Trimming left V 4 bases short and J 4 bases short, with 15 bases between. CDR3 DNA sequence: TGTGCCAGCAGCCGGGGGACGGAGGGGTACAATGAGCAGTTCTTC. Its protein product is CASSRGTEGYNEQFF.

On this clone itself: This CDR3 is also generated by other DNA sequences in the sample. The chain uses TRBV2 and TRBJ1-1; 7 bases line up with TRBD1. Losses at the gene ends were 7 bases for V and 1 base for J; bases not matched to a gene: 6. CDR3 length: 14 amino acids. The germline V gene has CDR1 SNHLY and CDR2 FYNNEI. This CDR3 reads CASNRQGRNTEAFF. The CDR3 coding sequence is TGTGCCAGCAACAGACAGGGAAGGAACACTGAAGCTTTCTTT.

V gene TRBV5-4 combines with J gene TRBJ1-2; 11 nucleotides match TRBD1. V shed 4 bases, J shed 6 bases, and the junction held 5 bases outside the gene matches. The germline CDR1 and CDR2 sequences are SGHNT and YYREEE (reference sequence). The length of the CDR3 is 14 residues. This chain's CDR3 is CASSPDRGRDGYTF. CDR3 in DNA: TGTGCCAGCAGCCCGGACAGGGGGCGAGATGGCTACACCTTC.

The rearrangement joins TRBV11-2 to TRBJ2-1; 10 bases are shared with TRBD2. Unmatched junction bases numbered 4, after V lost 3 bases and J lost 5 bases. In germline, CDR1 is SGHAT, CDR2 FQNNGV. The CDR3 length is 15 residues. The DNA for the CDR3 is TGTGCCAGCAGCTTCGAACTAGCGGGGAACAATGAGCAGTTCTTC. Translating gives CASSFELAGNNEQFF.

The chain employs TRBV5-1 and TRBJ1-6; 10 positions match TRBD1. There are 16 residues in the CDR3. V was clipped by 3 bases and J by 9 bases; unmatched bases: 9. The germline V gene encodes CDR1 SGHRS and CDR2 YFSETQ. In DNA form, the CDR3 reads TGCGCCAGCAGCTACGAACTCCGGGACAGGGGTTCACCCCTCCACTTT. It encodes CASSYELRDRGSPLHF.

On this clone itself: The sample has other DNA sequences that encode this CDR3 too. The chain joins TRBV18 to TRBJ2-7; 8 nucleotides align to TRBD1. CDR1 is KGHSH, CDR2 LQKENI, per germline. There are 14 residues in the CDR3. V lost 3 bases to trimming and J lost 0 bases; unmatched junction nucleotides: 1. CDR3 DNA: TGTGCCAGCTCACCTGGGACAGGCTCCTACGAGCAGTACTTC. It codes for CASSPGTGSYEQYF.

The chain has TRBV9 and TRBJ2-5, with 9 bases identical to TRBD2. This CDR3 region has 17 residues. Germline V gene sequence: CDR1 SGDLS, CDR2 YYNGEE. The V gene end was trimmed by 0 bases and the J gene end by 2 bases; junction bases not matched to a gene: 8. The CDR3 nucleotides are TGTGCCAGCAGCGTAGGAGTGCTAGCGGGGATACAAGAGACCCAGTACTTC. Translation: CASSVGVLAGIQETQYF.

The chain couples TRBV2 to TRBJ1-2; 9 bases align to TRBD1. CDR1 and CDR2 (germline): SNHLY, FYNNEI. The CDR3 contains 17 residues. The trim removed 6 bases at V and 5 bases at J, leaving 16 bases unmatched. For the CDR3, the DNA is TGTGCCAGCAGAACCGGGACAGGGCAAGGATCTCGATATGGCTACACCTTC. Its protein product is CASRTGTGQGSRYGYTF.

The DNA of the CDR3 is TGTGCCAGCAGTTCGCGACTAGCGGGAGGAGGTGAGCAGTTCTTC. Protein product: CASSSRLAGGGEQFF. This chain links TRBV27 with TRBJ2-1; 13 nucleotides agree with TRBD2. This CDR3 is built from 15 residues. The V gene's germline CDR1 is MNHEY and CDR2 SMNVEV (reference sequence). V gave up 4 bases and J gave up 9 bases; unmatched junction bases: 6.

The chain uses TRBV28 and TRBJ1-1, with D unclear. Trimming removed 2 bases at V and 9 bases at J, with 7 bases between. Germline V gives CDR1 MDHEN, CDR2 SYDVKM. The CDR3 is 11 amino acids. The CDR3 reads CASSLPRQAFF. CDR3 sequence (DNA): TGTGCCAGCAGTTTACCGCGTCAAGCTTTCTTT.

The V and J genes are TRBV5-1 and TRBJ2-5, with TRBD2 matching over 11 bases. The CDR3 runs 15 residues. Germline V gives CDR1 SGHRS, CDR2 YFSETQ. Trimming removed 4 bases from V and 5 bases from J; junction bases left unmatched: 7. The CDR3 DNA reads TGCGCCAGCAGCACCTCTAGCGGGAGGATGGAGACCCAGTACTTC. It yields the protein CASSTSSGRMETQYF.

The chain uses TRBV15 and TRBJ2-5; 7 bases map to TRBD1. Trimming took 2 bases from V and 5 from J; bases not matched to a gene: 11. The CDR3 is 16 residues long. The germline CDR1 and CDR2 sequences are LNHNV and YYDKDF (reference sequence). The CDR3 reads CATSRTRQGGWETQYF. The CDR3 coding sequence is TGTGCCACCAGCAGAACTCGACAGGGCGGTTGGGAGACCCAGTACTTC.

This rearrangement joins TRBV5-1 to TRBJ2-3, with D perhaps matching TRBD1 (5 bases). Germline V CDR1 and CDR2: SGHRS, YFSETQ. The CDR3 runs 15 residues. V was trimmed by 2 bases and J by 2 bases, leaving 12 bases between them. The CDR3 spells CASSLRGTHTDTQYF. Here the CDR3 DNA reads TGCGCCAGCAGCTTAAGGGGTACTCACACAGATACGCAGTATTTT. The full variable domain, in which reference TRBV5-1 and TRBJ2-3 provide the parts outside the CDR3, is KAGVTQTPRYLIKTRGQQVTLSCSPISGHRSVSWYQQTPGQGLQFLFEYFSETQRNKGNFPGRFSGRQFSNSRSEMNVSTLELGDSALYLCASSLRGTHTDTQYFGPGTRLTVL.

Worth noting for this clone: The junction departs from the called germline gene at one end, perhaps through a read error. The rearrangement links TRBV15 to TRBJ2-5, with 12 bases fitting TRBD2. The CDR3 sequence is 19 residues long. Germline CDR1 LNHNV, CDR2 YYDKDF (reference sequence). CDR3 nucleotide sequence: TGTGCCACCAGCAGGGGTCGACAGGTTGGACTAGCGGGATCTTTCACGGGCGACTTC. Residues: CATSRGRQVGLAGSFTGDF. Combining the CDR3 with reference TRBV15 and TRBJ2-5 gives the whole variable domain DAMVIQNPRYQVTQFGKPVTLSCSQTLNHNVMYWYQQKSSQAPKLLFHYYDKDFNNEADTPDNFQSRRPNTSFCFLDIRSPGLGDTAMYLCATSRGRQVGLAGSFTGDFGPGTRLLVL.

The rearrangement joins TRBV29-1 to TRBJ2-7; 9 bases are a match to TRBD1. CDR1 is SQVTM and CDR2 is ANQGSEA in the germline V gene. V shed 5 bases, J shed 5 bases, and the junction held 1 base outside the gene matches. The CDR3 totals 11 residues. DNA for the CDR3: TGCAGCGTTCGGACAGGGGACGAGCAGTACTTC. Its protein is CSVRTGDEQYF.

The V and J genes are TRBV12-3 or TRBV12-4 and TRBJ1-4; 10 nucleotides align to TRBD1. CDR3 length equals 13 residues. V dropped 6 bases and J dropped 6; count of bases not matched to a gene: 1. CDR3 region: CASRTGGDEKLFF. In DNA form, the CDR3 reads TGTGCCAGCAGGACAGGGGGCGATGAAAAACTGTTTTTT.

The chain links TRBV5-1 to TRBJ1-4; a possible D gene is TRBD1 (6 bases). CDR1 and CDR2 from the germline V gene are SGHRS and YFSETQ. The CDR3 is 15 amino acids. Trimming stripped 4 bases from V and 3 bases from J, with 13 bases between. The CDR3 coding sequence is TGCGCCAGCAGCGTGACAGGAGCACCTAATGAAAAACTGTTTTTT. This encodes CASSVTGAPNEKLFF.

The V and J genes are TRBV6-1 and TRBJ2-2, with 10 bases fitting TRBD1. This CDR3 has 17 amino acids. V was pared by 0 bases and J by 6 bases, with 7 bases of the junction left unmatched. Germline assignment: CDR1 MNHNS and CDR2 SASEGT. In nucleotides, the CDR3 is TGTGCCAGCAGTGAAGCGGGGACAGGGGCGCAATCCGGGGAGCTGTTTTTT. This encodes CASSEAGTGAQSGELFF.

V usage is TRBV6-1 and J usage is TRBJ1-5; 11 bases align to TRBD1. V shed 4 bases and J 4 bases; nucleotides not matched to a gene: 6. There are 16 residues in the CDR3. Germline lookup yields CDR1 MNHNS and CDR2 SASEGT. This CDR3 reads CASSAGDRGKNQPQHF. The DNA of the CDR3 is TGTGCCAGCAGTGCTGGGGACAGGGGGAAAAATCAGCCCCAGCATTTT.

There are a few counts of this clone. This chain joins TRBV5-1 and TRBJ1-1; TRBD1 matches at 7 bases. V shed 2 bases, J shed 3 bases, and the junction held 4 bases outside the gene matches. CDR1 and CDR2 (germline): SGHRS, YFSETQ. This CDR3 has 14 amino acids. The DNA for the CDR3 is TGCGCCAGCAGCTTTACAGACAGGGACACTGAAGCTTTCTTT. The encoded protein is CASSFTDRDTEAFF.

V is TRBV19 and J is TRBJ1-2; a possible D gene is TRBD1 (6 bases). Germline CDR1 reads LNHDA; CDR2 reads SQIVND (reference sequence). V was clipped by 10 bases and J by 4 bases, with 16 bases between them. The CDR3 has 13 amino acids. CDR3 sequence reads: CATGTGRGYGYTF. The CDR3 DNA follows: TGTGCCACGGGAACAGGGAGGGGCTATGGCTACACCTTC.

This chain links TRBV13 with TRBJ2-7; 8 positions agree with TRBD1. With V trimmed by 0 bases and J by 0 bases, 10 bases remained unmatched. There are 18 residues in the CDR3. Per the germline V gene, CDR1 is PRHDT and CDR2 is FYEKMQ (reference sequence). The CDR3 nucleotides are TGTGCCAGCAGCTTAGGCCCGGTGTCGACAGGGGACTCCTACGAGCAGTACTTC. This gives the protein CASSLGPVSTGDSYEQYF.

The chain links TRBV7-9 to TRBJ2-1; TRBD2 aligns across 10 bases. V gave up 5 bases and J gave up 0 bases; unmatched junction bases: 4. The germline V gene has CDR1 SEHNR and CDR2 FQNEAQ (reference sequence). The CDR3 is made up of 16 amino acids. CDR3 nucleotide sequence: TGTGCCAGCAGCCCCCCTAGCGGGAGCTCCTACAATGAGCAGTTCTTC. Its translation is CASSPPSGSSYNEQFF. The variable domain in full, with the rest retrieved from reference TRBV7-9 and TRBJ2-1, is DTGVSQNPRHKITKRGQNVTFRCDPISEHNRLYWYRQTLGQGPEFLTYFQNEAQLEKSRLLSDRFSAERPKGSFSTLEIQRTEQGDSAMYLCASSPPSGSSYNEQFFGPGTRLTVL.

This chain joins TRBV4-2 and TRBJ1-4, with D uncertain. V was pared by 2 bases and J by 8 bases, with 21 bases between. The CDR3 sequence is 17 residues long. Germline loops: CDR1 LGHNA, CDR2 YNFKEQ. The CDR3 reads CASSQSGGDDYGEKLFF. CDR3 DNA sequence: TGTGCCAGCAGCCAAAGTGGTGGCGACGACTACGGAGAAAAACTGTTTTTT.

The genes are TRBV28 and TRBJ1-5, with a possible D match to TRBD1 (5 bases). Germline values: CDR1 MDHEN, CDR2 SYDVKM. CDR3 size: 14 residues. With 6 bases removed from V and 7 bases from J, the gap between germline ends came to 16 bases. CDR3 in DNA: TGTGCCAGCAGACCGACAGTCCCGGTCCAGCCCCAGCATTTT. Protein: CASRPTVPVQPQHF.